A selection of T cell receptor beta chains follows, all from one sample in a study of blood T cell repertoires in COVID-19. Method: immunoSEQ multiplex PCR; TCRdb's copy keeps in-frame clones and lacks some. The sample carries about 56,000 clones, approximately 88% recorded once. Material: peripheral blood. These receptors all stem from a human donor in a cohort sampled during active COVID-19. Each CDR3 is given with its conserved first and last residue. The D gene is left open where the match is weak. Clone size is shown for a subset of rows, as once, few, many or a class of expanded clone.

>TRBJ2-1|TRBV5-1|.|18|TRBD2
CASSHELAGVSSYNEQFF
TGCGCCAGCAGCCACGAATTAGCGGGGGTGAGCTCCTACAATGAGCAGTTCTTC
>TRBJ1-1|TRBV6-4|.|12|TRBD1
CASKTGATEAFF
TGTGCCAGCAAAACAGGGGCGACTGAAGCTTTCTTT
>TRBJ1-5|TRBV6-5|.|14|.
CASSANWRSAPQHF
TGTGCCAGCAGCGCAAATTGGCGGTCAGCGCCCCAGCATTTT
>TRBJ2-5|TRBV5-4|.|16|.
CASSLRGLNAKETQYF
TGTGCCAGCAGCTTGCGTGGACTAAATGCCAAAGAGACCCAGTACTTC
>TRBJ2-5|TRBV3-1/TRBV3-2|.|17|TRBD2
CASSQDRPAGGQETQYF
TGTGCCAGCAGCCAAGATCGCCCAGCGGGGGGTCAAGAGACCCAGTACTTC
>TRBJ1-5|TRBV12-3/TRBV12-4|.|12|TRBD1
CASSGGTGTQHF
TGTGCCAGCAGTGGCGGGACAGGGACCCAGCATTTT
>TRBJ1-1|TRBV7-2|.|15|TRBD1
CASSLGTGLNTEAFF
TGTGCCAGCAGCTTGGGGACAGGGTTGAACACTGAAGCTTTCTTT
>TRBJ2-7|TRBV7-9|.|16|TRBD2
CASSFGSGGNSYEQYF
TGTGCCAGCAGCTTTGGTAGCGGGGGTAACTCCTACGAGCAGTACTTC
>TRBJ2-1|TRBV7-7|.|17|TRBD1
CASSLTPYGTGSSEQFF
TGTGCTAGCAGCTTAACTCCTTACGGGACAGGGAGTAGTGAGCAGTTCTTC
>TRBJ2-5|TRBV7-2|.|14|.
CATRLQGFGGTQYF
TGTGCCACTCGCCTACAGGGTTTTGGGGGGACCCAGTACTTC
>TRBJ1-3|TRBV3-1/TRBV3-2|.|15|.
CASSLGGISGNTIYF
TGTGCCAGCAGCCTGGGGGGGATCTCTGGAAACACCATATATTTT
>TRBJ1-2|TRBV30|.|12|TRBD1
CAWGDRGFGYTF
TGTGCCTGGGGGGACAGGGGTTTTGGCTACACCTTC
>TRBJ1-5|TRBV6-5|.|12|.
CASSFPGQPQHF
TGTGCCAGCAGTTTCCCGGGGCAGCCCCAGCATTTT
>TRBJ2-2|TRBV4-3|.|18|TRBD2
CASSPRATSGGYTGELFF
TGCGCCAGCAGCCCAAGGGCGACTAGCGGGGGCTACACCGGGGAGCTGTTTTTT
>TRBJ2-2|TRBV10-3|.|17|.
CAITPRTAGTNTGELFF
TGTGCCATCACCCCCCGGACAGCGGGGACGAACACCGGGGAGCTGTTTTTT
>TRBJ2-3|TRBV19|.|13|.
CASKAVVGDTQYF
TGTGCCAGTAAAGCGGTTGTGGGAGATACGCAGTATTTT
>TRBJ2-5|TRBV7-2|.|16|TRBD2
CASSKGLAGGWETQYF
TGTGCCAGCAGCAAGGGACTAGCGGGGGGCTGGGAGACCCAGTACTTC
>TRBJ1-4|TRBV6-5|.|13|.
CASRGDILEKLFF
TGTGCCAGCAGAGGGGACATTTTAGAAAAACTGTTTTTT
>TRBJ2-7|TRBV29-1|.|12|.
CSVSLRTYEQYF
TGCAGCGTTTCCTTGAGGACCTACGAGCAGTACTTC
>TRBJ1-2|TRBV4-1|.|16|.
CASSQDILAGYYGYTF
TGCGCCAGCAGCCAAGATATTTTGGCGGGGTACTATGGCTACACCTTC
>TRBJ2-1|TRBV25-1|.|16|.
CASSDRGGTGYNEQFF
TGTGCCAGCAGCGACCGGGGAGGGACAGGATACAATGAGCAGTTCTTC
>TRBJ1-1|TRBV6-2/TRBV6-3|.|14|TRBD1
CASSRQGGRTEAFF
TGTGCCAGCAGCCGACAGGGGGGGAGGACTGAAGCTTTCTTT
>TRBJ2-1|TRBV6-5|.|14|.
CASSPERAYNEQFF
TGTGCCAGCAGTCCCGAGAGGGCGTACAATGAGCAGTTCTTC
>TRBJ2-7|TRBV19|.|17|.
CASSIDWAGAANGEQYF
TGTGCCAGTAGTATAGATTGGGCAGGGGCTGCCAATGGCGAGCAGTACTTC
>TRBJ2-7|TRBV21-1|.|13|.
CATKHTTHYEQYF
TGTGCCACCAAGCACACGACTCACTACGAGCAGTACTTC
>TRBJ2-3|TRBV6-2/TRBV6-3|few|17|TRBD1
CASSPWGTGSSTDTQYF
TGTGCCAGCAGTCCCTGGGGGACAGGGTCATCCACAGATACGCAGTATTTT
>TRBJ2-2|TRBV19|few|15|TRBD1
CASGRQGSLTGELFF
TGTGCCAGTGGGAGACAGGGATCCCTCACCGGGGAGCTGTTTTTT
>TRBJ2-2|TRBV2|.|17|TRBD2
CASRPPGLAGNTGELFF
TGTGCCAGCAGGCCCCCGGGTCTAGCGGGGAACACCGGGGAGCTGTTTTTT
>TRBJ1-1|TRBV18|.|16|TRBD1
CASSPLTGGGNTEAFF
TGTGCCAGCTCACCGTTAACAGGGGGCGGGAACACTGAAGCTTTCTTT
>TRBJ1-1|TRBV6-4|.|13|.
CASRRNMNTEAFF
TGTGCCAGCAGGAGGAACATGAACACTGAAGCTTTCTTT
>TRBJ2-2|TRBV5-1|.|15|TRBD1
CASSFGTANTGELFF
TGCGCCAGCAGCTTTGGGACAGCGAACACCGGGGAGCTGTTTTTT
>TRBJ2-7|TRBV11-2|.|14|.
CASSLDTAGYEQYF
TGTGCCAGCAGCTTAGATACAGCCGGCTACGAGCAGTACTTC
>TRBJ2-3|TRBV20-1|.|14|TRBD2
CSASPGLAGHTQYF
TGCAGTGCTAGTCCGGGACTAGCAGGTCATACGCAGTATTTT
>TRBJ2-5|TRBV27|once|15|TRBD1
CASSGGTGVFETQYF
TGTGCCAGCAGTGGCGGGACAGGCGTTTTTGAGACCCAGTACTTC
>TRBJ1-5|TRBV12-5|.|13|.
CASGLGRNQPQHF
TGTGCTAGTGGTTTGGGGCGGAATCAGCCCCAGCATTTT
>TRBJ2-7|TRBV7-2|.|15|.
CASSTRPRLASEQYF
TGTGCCAGCAGCACCCGCCCCCGACTCGCTTCCGAGCAGTACTTC
>TRBJ2-2|TRBV9|.|12|.
CASSSRTGELFF
TGTGCCAGCAGCTCCCGCACCGGGGAGCTGTTTTTT
>TRBJ1-5|TRBV27|.|16|TRBD1
CASSLFSQGAVQPQHF
TGTGCCAGCAGTTTATTCAGCCAGGGGGCAGTTCAGCCCCAGCATTTT
>TRBJ1-1|TRBV7-2|.|13|TRBD1
CASSFRGPTEAFF
TGTGCCAGCAGCTTTAGGGGGCCGACTGAAGCTTTCTTT
>TRBJ1-4|TRBV25-1|.|13|.
CASSEGGVGELFF
TGTGCCAGCAGTGAGGGAGGGGTTGGGGAACTGTTTTTT
>TRBJ2-7|TRBV19|.|15|.
CASSIDAGRSYEQYF
TGTGCCAGTAGTATAGATGCGGGACGGTCCTACGAGCAGTACTTC
>TRBJ1-5|TRBV6-2/TRBV6-3|.|14|.
CASSYAQASQPQHF
TGTGCCAGCAGTTACGCCCAGGCGAGTCAGCCCCAGCATTTT